This T cell receptor beta chain was sequenced in a study of early stage breast cancer tumors. Findings and limits, study-wide: Comparing each tissue with blood distinguished tumor from normal in about 90% of the 16 patients.

A word on this clone: As yet, its antigen is unknown.

The CDR3 spans 17 residues. CDR1 LNHNV and CDR2 YYDKDF come from the germline V gene (reference sequence). V lost 2 bases, J lost 0 bases, and 17 bases lay in between. Clones were read by immunoSEQ multiplex PCR, and TCRdb kept only the in-frame ones, dropping some. The sample records some 28,000 clones, roughly 78% being singletons. Specimen: blood. This rearrangement joins TRBV15 to TRBJ2-7, with D perhaps TRBD2 (6 bases). The receptor comes from a person aged 55 to 70 with breast cancer. The CDR3 bases are TGTGCCACCAGCAGACCTCTCGGGGACGGGAGCTCCTACGAGCAGTACTTC. Its translation is CATSRPLGDGSSYEQYF.